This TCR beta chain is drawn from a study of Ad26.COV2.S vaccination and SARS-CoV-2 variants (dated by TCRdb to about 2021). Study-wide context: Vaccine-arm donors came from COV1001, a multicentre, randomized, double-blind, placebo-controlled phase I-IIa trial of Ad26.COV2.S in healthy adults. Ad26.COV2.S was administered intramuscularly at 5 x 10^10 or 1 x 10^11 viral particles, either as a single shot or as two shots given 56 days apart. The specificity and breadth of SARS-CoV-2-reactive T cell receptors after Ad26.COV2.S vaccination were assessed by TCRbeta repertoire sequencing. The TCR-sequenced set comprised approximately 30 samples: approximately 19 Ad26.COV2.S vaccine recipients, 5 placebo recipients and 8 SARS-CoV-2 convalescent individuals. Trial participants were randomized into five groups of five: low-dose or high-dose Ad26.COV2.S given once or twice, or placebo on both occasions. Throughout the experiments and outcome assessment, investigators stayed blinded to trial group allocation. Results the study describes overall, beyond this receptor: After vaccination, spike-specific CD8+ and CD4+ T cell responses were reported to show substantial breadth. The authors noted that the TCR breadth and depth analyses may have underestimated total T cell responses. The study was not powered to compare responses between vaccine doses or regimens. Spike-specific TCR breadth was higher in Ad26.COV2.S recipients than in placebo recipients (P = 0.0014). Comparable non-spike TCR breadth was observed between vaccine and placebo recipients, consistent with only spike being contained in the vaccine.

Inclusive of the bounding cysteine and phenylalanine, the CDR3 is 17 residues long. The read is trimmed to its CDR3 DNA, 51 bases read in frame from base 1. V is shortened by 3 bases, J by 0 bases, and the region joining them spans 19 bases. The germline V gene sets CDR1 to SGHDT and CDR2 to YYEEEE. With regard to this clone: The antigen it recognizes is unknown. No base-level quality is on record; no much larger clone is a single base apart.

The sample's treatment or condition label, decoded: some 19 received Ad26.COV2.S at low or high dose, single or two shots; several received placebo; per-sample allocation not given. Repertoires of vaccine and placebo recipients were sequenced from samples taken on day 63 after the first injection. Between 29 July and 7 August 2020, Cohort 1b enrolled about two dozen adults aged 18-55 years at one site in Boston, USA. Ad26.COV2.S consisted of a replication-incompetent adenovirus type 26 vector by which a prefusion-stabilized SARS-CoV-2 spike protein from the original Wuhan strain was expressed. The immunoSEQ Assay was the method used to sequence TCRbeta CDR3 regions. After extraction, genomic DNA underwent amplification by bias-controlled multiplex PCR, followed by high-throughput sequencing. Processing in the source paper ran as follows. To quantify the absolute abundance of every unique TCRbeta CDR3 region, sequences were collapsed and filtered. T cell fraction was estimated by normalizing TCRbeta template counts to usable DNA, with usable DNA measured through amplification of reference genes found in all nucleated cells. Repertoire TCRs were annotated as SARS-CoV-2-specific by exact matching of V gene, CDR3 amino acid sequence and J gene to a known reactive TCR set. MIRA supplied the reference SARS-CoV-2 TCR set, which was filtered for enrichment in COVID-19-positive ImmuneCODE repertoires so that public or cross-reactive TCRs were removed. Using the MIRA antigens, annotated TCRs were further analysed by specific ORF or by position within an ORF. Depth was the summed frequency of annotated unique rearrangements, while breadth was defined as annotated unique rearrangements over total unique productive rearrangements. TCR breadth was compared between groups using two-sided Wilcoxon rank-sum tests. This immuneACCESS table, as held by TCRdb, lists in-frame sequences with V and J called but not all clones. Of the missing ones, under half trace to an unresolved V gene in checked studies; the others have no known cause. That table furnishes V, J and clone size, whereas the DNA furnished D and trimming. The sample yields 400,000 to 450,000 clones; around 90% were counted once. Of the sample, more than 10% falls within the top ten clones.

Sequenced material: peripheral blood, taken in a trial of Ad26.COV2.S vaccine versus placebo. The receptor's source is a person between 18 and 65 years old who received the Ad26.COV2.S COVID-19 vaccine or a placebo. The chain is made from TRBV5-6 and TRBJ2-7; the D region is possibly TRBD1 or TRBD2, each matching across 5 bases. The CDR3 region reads CASSSRPLGTISYEQYF. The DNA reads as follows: TGTGCCAGCAGCTCCCGCCCGCTAGGGACGATCTCCTACGAGCAGTACTTC.